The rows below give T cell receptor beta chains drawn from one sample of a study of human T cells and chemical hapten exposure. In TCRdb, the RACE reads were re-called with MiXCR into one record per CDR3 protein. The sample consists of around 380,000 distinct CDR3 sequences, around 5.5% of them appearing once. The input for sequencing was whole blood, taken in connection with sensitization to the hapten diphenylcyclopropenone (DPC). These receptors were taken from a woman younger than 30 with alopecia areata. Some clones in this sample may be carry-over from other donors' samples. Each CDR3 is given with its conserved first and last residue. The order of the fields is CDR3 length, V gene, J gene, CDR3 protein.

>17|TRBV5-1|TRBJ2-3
CASSLGRDSNLGDTQYF
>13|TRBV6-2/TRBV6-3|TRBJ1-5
CASSQDWNQPQHF
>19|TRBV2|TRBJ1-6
CASRKTGTGGADSNSPLHF
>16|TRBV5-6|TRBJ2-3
CASSATPGEGPDTQYF
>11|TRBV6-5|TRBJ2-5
CASSQGTGEYF
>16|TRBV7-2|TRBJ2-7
CASSSLAGALSYEQYF
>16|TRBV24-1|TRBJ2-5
CATSDLKSPDQETQYF
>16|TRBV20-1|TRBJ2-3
CSARTSGGAGTDTQYF
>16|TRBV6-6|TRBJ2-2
CASSQGQGVFTGELFF
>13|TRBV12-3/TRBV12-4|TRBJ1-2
CASSSGGFYGYTF
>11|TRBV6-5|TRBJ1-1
CASSQGTRTFF
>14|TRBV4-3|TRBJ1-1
CASSQAAFAGEAFF
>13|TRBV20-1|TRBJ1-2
CSALDRTNYGYTF
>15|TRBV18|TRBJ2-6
CASSPARPRANVLTF
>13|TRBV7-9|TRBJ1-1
CASSQQTNTEAFF
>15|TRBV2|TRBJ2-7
CASSEAGTGGYEQYF
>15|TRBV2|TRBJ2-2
CASSEHRANTGELFF
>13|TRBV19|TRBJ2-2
CASRKQASGELFF
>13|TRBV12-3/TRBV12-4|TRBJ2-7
CASSWDISYEQYF
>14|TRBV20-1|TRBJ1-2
CSAPKWAEGYGYTF
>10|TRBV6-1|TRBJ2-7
CASSRGEQYF
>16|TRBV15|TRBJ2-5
CATSRRQGSVRETQYF
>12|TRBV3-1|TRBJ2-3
CASSRNTDTQYF
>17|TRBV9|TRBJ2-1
CASSVSSGWSSYNEQFF
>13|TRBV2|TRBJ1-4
CASSGEVNEKLFF
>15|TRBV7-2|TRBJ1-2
CASSPQSGVLYGYTF
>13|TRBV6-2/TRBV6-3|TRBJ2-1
CASCLAGGNEQFF
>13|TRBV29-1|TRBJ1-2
CSVTGGSDYGYTF
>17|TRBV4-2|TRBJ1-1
CASSQGADGTMNTEAFF
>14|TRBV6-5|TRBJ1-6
CASSSAGAYSPLHF
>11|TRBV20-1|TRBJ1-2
CSARHSYGYTF
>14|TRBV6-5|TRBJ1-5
CASSTVYSNQPQHF
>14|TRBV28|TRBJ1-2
CASSFAGRIHGYTF
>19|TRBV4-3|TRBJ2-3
CASSQEFVRPSGGSDTQYF
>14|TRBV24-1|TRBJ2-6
CATSQHSGANVLTF
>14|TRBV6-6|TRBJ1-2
CASSYQQGNYGYTF
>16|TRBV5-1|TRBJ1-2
CASSLDRESVRRGYTF
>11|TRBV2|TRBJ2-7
CASSELTGQYF
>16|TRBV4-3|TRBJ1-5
CASSQDLGQANQPQHF